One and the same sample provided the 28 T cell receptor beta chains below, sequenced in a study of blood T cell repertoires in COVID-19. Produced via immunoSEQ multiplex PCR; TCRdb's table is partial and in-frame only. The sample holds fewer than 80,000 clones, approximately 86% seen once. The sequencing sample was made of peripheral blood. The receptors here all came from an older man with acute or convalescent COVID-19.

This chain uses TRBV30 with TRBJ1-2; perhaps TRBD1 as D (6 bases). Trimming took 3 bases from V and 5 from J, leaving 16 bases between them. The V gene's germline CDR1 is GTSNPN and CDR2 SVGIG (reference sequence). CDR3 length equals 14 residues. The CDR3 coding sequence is TGTGCCTGGAGCACTACGGACAGACTATATGGCTACACCTTC. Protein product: CAWSTTDRLYGYTF. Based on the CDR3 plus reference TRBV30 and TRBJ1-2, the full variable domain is SQTIHQWPATLVQPVGSPLSLECTVEGTSNPNLYWYRQAAGRGLQLLFYSVGIGQISSEVPQNLSASRPQDRQFILSSKKLLLSDSGFYLCAWSTTDRLYGYTFGSGTRLTVV.

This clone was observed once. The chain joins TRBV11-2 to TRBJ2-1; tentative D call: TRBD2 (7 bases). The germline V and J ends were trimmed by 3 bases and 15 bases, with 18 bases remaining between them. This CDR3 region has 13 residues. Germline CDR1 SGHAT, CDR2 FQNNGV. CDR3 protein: CASSFSFQGRGFF. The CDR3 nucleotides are TGTGCCAGCAGCTTTAGCTTTCAGGGGAGGGGGTTCTTC.

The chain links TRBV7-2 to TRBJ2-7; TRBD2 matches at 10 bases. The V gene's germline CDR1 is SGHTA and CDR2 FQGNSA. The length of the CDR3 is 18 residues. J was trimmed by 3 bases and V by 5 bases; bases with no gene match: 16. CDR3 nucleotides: TGTGCCAGCAGCCTTTTCGCGGCTAGCGGGAGTAGGGGCTACGAGCAGTACTTC. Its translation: CASSLFAASGSRGYEQYF.

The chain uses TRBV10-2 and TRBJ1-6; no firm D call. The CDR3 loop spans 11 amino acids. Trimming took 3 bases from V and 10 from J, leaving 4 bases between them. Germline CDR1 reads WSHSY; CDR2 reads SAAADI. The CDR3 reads CASSDPSPLHF. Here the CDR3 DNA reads TGCGCCAGCAGTGACCCATCACCCCTCCACTTT.

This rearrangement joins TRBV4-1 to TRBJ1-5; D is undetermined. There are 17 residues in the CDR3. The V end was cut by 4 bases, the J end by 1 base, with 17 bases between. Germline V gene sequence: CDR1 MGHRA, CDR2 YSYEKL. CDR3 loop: CASSPRTWEESNQPQHF. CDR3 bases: TGCGCCAGCAGCCCACGTACGTGGGAGGAGAGCAATCAGCCCCAGCATTTT.

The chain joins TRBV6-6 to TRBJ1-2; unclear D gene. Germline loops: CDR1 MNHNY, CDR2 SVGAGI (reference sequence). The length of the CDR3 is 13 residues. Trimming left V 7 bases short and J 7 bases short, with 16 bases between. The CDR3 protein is CASNLLGEPGYTF. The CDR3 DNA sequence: TGTGCCAGCAACCTCTTGGGCGAGCCTGGCTACACCTTC.

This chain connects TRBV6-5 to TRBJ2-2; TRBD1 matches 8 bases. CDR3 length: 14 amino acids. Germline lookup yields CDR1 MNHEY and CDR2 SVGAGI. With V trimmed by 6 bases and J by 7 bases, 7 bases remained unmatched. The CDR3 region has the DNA TGTGCCAGCAGACCTGGACAGGGCGGCGGGGAGCTGTTTTTT. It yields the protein CASRPGQGGGELFF.

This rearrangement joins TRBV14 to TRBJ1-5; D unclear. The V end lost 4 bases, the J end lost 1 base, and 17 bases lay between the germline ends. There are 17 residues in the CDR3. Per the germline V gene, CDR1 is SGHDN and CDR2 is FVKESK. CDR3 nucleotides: TGTGCCAGCAGCCCCCGTAAAAGGACTGACAGCAATCAGCCCCAGCATTTT. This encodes CASSPRKRTDSNQPQHF. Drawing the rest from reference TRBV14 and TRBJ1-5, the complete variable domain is EAGVTQFPSHSVIEKGQTVTLRCDPISGHDNLYWYRRVMGKEIKFLLHFVKESKQDESGMPNNRFLAERTGGTYSTLKVQPAELEDSGVYFCASSPRKRTDSNQPQHFGDGTRLSIL.

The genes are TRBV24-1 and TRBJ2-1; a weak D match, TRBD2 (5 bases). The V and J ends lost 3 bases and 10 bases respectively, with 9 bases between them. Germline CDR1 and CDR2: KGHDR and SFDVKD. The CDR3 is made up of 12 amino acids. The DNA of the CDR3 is TGTGCCACCAGTGATCGGACTGGGGAGCAGTTCTTC. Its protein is CATSDRTGEQFF.

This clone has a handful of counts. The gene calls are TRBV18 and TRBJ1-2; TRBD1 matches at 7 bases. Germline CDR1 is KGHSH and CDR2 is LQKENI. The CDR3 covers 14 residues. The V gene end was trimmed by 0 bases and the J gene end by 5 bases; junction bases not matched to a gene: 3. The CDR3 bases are TGTGCCAGCTCACCACCGGGACAGCTGTATGGCTACACCTTC. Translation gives CASSPPGQLYGYTF.

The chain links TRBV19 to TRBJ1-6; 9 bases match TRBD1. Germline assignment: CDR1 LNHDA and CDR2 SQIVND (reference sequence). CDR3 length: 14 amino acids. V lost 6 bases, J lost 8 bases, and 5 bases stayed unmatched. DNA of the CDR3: TGTGCCAGTAGCAAGACAGGGGGGCATTCACCCCTCCACTTT. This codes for CASSKTGGHSPLHF.

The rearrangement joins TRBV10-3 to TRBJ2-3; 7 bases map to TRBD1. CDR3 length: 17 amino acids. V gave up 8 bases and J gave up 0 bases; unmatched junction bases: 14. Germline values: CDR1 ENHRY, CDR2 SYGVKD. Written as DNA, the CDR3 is TGTGCCATCGCCGGACAGGCGCATTTTTCTAGCACAGATACGCAGTATTTT. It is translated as CAIAGQAHFSSTDTQYF.

CDR3 loop: CASRGTGGRYQETQYF. The CDR3 DNA sequence: TGTGCCAGCAGGGGGACAGGGGGTCGGTACCAAGAGACCCAGTACTTC. The gene calls are TRBV5-5 and TRBJ2-5; 11 nucleotides match TRBD1. The CDR3 runs to 16 residues. Germline lookup yields CDR1 SGHKS and CDR2 YYEKEE (reference sequence). V gave up 5 bases and J gave up 0 bases; unmatched junction bases: 6.

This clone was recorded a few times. The CDR3 protein is CASRRGQGAYNEQFF. DNA of the CDR3: TGTGCCAGCAGGAGGGGACAGGGGGCCTACAATGAGCAGTTCTTC. The chain couples TRBV27 to TRBJ2-1; TRBD1 aligns across 11 bases. This CDR3 is 15 amino acids long. Germline V lookup: CDR1 MNHEY, CDR2 SMNVEV (reference sequence). V lost 6 bases, J lost 2 bases, and 3 bases stayed unmatched.

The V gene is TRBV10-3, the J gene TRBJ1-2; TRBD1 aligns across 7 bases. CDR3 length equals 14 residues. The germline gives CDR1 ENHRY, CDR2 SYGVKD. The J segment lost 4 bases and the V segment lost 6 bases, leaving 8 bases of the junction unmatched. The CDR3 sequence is CAIRQGQTIYGYTF. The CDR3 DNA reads TGTGCCATCAGGCAGGGACAGACCATCTATGGCTACACCTTC.

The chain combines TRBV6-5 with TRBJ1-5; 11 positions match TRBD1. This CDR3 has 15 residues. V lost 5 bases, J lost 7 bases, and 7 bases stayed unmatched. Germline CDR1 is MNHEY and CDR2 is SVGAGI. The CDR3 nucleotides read TGTGCCAGCAGTCGAGGGACAGGGGGACAACAGCCCCAGCATTTT. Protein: CASSRGTGGQQPQHF.

The CDR3 loop is CASRATGGNQPQHF. CDR3 nucleotides: TGTGCCAGCAGGGCGACAGGGGGAAATCAGCCCCAGCATTTT. The chain is built from TRBV3-1 (or the pseudogene TRBV3-2) and TRBJ1-5, with TRBD1 matching 9 bases. The germline CDR1 and CDR2 sequences are LGHDT and YNNKEL (reference sequence). The length of the CDR3 is 14 residues. Trimming at V came to 6 bases and at J to 4 bases, leaving 4 bases not matched to a gene.

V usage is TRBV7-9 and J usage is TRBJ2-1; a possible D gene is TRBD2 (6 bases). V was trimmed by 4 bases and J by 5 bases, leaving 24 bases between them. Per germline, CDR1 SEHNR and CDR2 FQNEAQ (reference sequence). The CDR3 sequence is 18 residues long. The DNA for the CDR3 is TGTGCCAGCAGCTCGCGGGAAAGGGTCGTAGCGGAAAACAATGAGCAGTTCTTC. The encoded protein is CASSSRERVVAENNEQFF. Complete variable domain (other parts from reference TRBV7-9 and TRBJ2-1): DTGVSQNPRHKITKRGQNVTFRCDPISEHNRLYWYRQTLGQGPEFLTYFQNEAQLEKSRLLSDRFSAERPKGSFSTLEIQRTEQGDSAMYLCASSSRERVVAENNEQFFGPGTRLTVL.

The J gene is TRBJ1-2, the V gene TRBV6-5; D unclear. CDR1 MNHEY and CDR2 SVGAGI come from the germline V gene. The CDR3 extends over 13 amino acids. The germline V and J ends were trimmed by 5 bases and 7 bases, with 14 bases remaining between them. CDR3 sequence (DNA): TGTGCCAGCAGTCGCCCGACATTGAGTGGCTACACCTTC. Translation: CASSRPTLSGYTF.

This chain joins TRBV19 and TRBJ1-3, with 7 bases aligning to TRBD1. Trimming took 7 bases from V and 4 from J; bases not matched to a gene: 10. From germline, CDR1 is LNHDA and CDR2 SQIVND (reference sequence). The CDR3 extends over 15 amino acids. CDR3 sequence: CASNYRRGSGNTIYF. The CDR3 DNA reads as TGTGCCAGTAACTATCGCAGGGGGTCAGGAAACACCATATATTTT.

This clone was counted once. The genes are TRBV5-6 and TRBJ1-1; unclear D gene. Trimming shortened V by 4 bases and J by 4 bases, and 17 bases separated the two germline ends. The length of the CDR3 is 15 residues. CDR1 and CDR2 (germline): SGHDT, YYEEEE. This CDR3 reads CASSPRWVPGTEAFF. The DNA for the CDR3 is TGTGCCAGCAGCCCCAGGTGGGTTCCAGGCACTGAAGCTTTCTTT.

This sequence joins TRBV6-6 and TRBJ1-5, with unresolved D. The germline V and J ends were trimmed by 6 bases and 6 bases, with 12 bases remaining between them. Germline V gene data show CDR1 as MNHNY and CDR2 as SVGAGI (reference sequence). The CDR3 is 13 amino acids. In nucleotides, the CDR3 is TGTGCCAGCAGCTCCACCCCCGGTCAGCCCCAGCATTTT. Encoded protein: CASSSTPGQPQHF.

CDR3 protein: CASSKEVASNEQFF. CDR3 sequence (DNA): TGCGCCAGCAGTAAGGAGGTAGCAAGCAATGAGCAGTTCTTC. This chain uses TRBV5-1 with TRBJ2-1, with a tentative D call TRBD2 (5 bases). V shed 5 bases and J shed 6 bases, with 15 bases lying between them. The germline gives CDR1 SGHRS, CDR2 YFSETQ. This CDR3 contains 14 residues.

In DNA form, the CDR3 reads TGTGCCAGCAGCCGGCAAGCGGTTAGCTCCTACAATGAGCAGTTCTTC. Translating it yields CASSRQAVSSYNEQFF. The rearrangement links TRBV4-2 to TRBJ2-1; D possibly corresponds to TRBD2 (5 bases). Germline CDR1 is LGHNA and CDR2 is YNFKEQ. The CDR3 covers 16 residues. V was clipped by 4 bases and J by 0 bases, with 13 bases between them.

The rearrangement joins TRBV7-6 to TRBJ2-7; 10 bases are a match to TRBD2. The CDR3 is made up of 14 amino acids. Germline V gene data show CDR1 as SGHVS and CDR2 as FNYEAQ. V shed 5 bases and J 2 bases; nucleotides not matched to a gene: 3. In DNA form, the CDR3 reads TGTGCCAGCAGCCGAACTAGCGGGGCCTACGAGCAGTACTTC. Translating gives CASSRTSGAYEQYF.

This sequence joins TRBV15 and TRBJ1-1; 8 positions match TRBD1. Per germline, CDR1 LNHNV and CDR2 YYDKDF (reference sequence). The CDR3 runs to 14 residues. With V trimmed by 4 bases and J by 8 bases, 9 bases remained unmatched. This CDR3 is CATSTGQGKVEAFF. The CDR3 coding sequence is TGTGCCACCAGCACAGGACAGGGCAAGGTAGAAGCTTTCTTT.

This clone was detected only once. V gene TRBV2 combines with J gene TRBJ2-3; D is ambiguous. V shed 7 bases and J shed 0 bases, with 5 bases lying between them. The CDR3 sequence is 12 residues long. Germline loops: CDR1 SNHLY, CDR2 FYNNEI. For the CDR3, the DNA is TGTGCCAGCACCACTAGCACAGATACGCAGTATTTT. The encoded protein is CASTTSTDTQYF.

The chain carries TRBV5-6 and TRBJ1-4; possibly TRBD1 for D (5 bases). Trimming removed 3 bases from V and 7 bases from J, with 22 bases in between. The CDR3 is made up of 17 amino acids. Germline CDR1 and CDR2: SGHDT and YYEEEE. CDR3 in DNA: TGTGCCAGCAGCTCCGCGGGGGGGAGCGTGTGGAGTGAAAAACTGTTTTTT. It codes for CASSSAGGSVWSEKLFF.